This TCR beta chain was found in a study of blood T cell repertoires in COVID-19. Study-level background: Specimens from acute and convalescent COVID-19 originated in the United States, Italy and Spain. Sample material is recorded as cDNA or gDNA derived from T cells, B-cell-depleted T cells, or PBMCs.

Participants came from roughly 25 US areas, aged about 18 to 100 years. Cohorts were assigned according to the clinical history that participants reported. TCRdb keeps only in-frame clones here, not all; method: immunoSEQ multiplex PCR. The sample holds approximately 260,000 clones, roughly 86% seen once. V was shortened by 4 bases and J by 8 bases, with 18 bases between the two germline ends. Germline CDR1 SGHAT, CDR2 FQDESV (reference sequence). CDR3 length: 15 residues. The source of this sequence is a woman aged 40 to 55 with acute COVID-19. Sequenced: PBMCs or T cells enriched from blood (not recorded which). The J gene is TRBJ2-1, the V gene TRBV11-1, with TRBD2 as a possible D gene (5 bases). CDR3 in DNA: TGTGCCAGCAGCTCCATGGGTCTCGGCGGGTATGAGCAGTTCTTC. The encoded protein is CASSSMGLGGYEQFF.